One sample yielded the 22 T cell receptor beta chains listed below, sequenced in a study of blood T cell repertoires in COVID-19 (TCRdb year 2020). The protocol used for the library was the immunoSEQ multiplex PCR assay. The immuneACCESS repertoire file appears here via TCRdb, limited to in-frame rearrangements. These files lack a portion of the clones; in checked studies, under half of the deficit traces to unresolved V genes, and the cause of the others is not known. The sample table records about 150,000 clones; about four fifths of these occur just once. Approximately 12% of the sample rests with the top ten. The specimen was peripheral blood. These TCRs come from a man between 65 and 85 years old who had recovered from COVID-19.

The V gene is TRBV27, the J gene TRBJ1-5; 7 bases map to TRBD1. This CDR3 comprises 15 residues. Germline V gives CDR1 MNHEY, CDR2 SMNVEV (reference sequence). V dropped 5 bases and J dropped 6; count of bases not matched to a gene: 10. The CDR3 here is CASSEADRAFQPQHF. The CDR3 bases are TGTGCCAGCAGTGAAGCCGACAGGGCCTTTCAGCCCCAGCATTTT.

The rearrangement links TRBV3-1 (or the pseudogene TRBV3-2) to TRBJ1-2; 7 bases agree with TRBD1. The germline CDR1 and CDR2 sequences are LGHDT and YNNKEL (reference sequence). The V segment lost 5 bases and the J segment 2 bases; nucleotides outside the gene matches: 5. This CDR3 is 14 amino acids long. This CDR3 reads CASSTQTGNYGYTF. The CDR3, as DNA: TGTGCCAGCAGCACCCAGACAGGGAACTATGGCTACACCTTC.

The rearrangement uses TRBV5-1 and TRBJ2-1, with no clear D. Per germline, CDR1 SGHRS and CDR2 YFSETQ. This CDR3 has 16 residues. Trimming took 0 bases from V and 0 from J, leaving 10 bases between them. CDR3 sequence (DNA): TGCGCCAGCAGCTTGGTGGGCACGAGCTCCTACAATGAGCAGTTCTTC. Protein product: CASSLVGTSSYNEQFF.

This chain links TRBV7-2 with TRBJ1-1; no firm D call. CDR3 length: 11 residues. Germline V gives CDR1 SGHTA, CDR2 FQGNSA. Trimming removed 3 bases at V and 8 bases at J, with 7 bases between. In DNA form, the CDR3 reads TGTGCCAGCAGCTTTACATCCGAAGCTTTCTTT. Its protein product is CASSFTSEAFF.

V usage is TRBV7-6 and J usage is TRBJ2-2; D call uncertain. The CDR3 is made up of 14 amino acids. From germline, CDR1 is SGHVS and CDR2 FNYEAQ. V lost 0 bases to trimming and J lost 4 bases, with 6 bases between them. The CDR3 DNA is TGTGCCAGCAGCTTAGCGGAGCGCACCGGGGAGCTGTTTTTT. Translating it yields CASSLAERTGELFF. Drawing the rest from reference TRBV7-6 and TRBJ2-2, the complete variable domain is GAGVSQSPRYKVTKRGQDVALRCDPISGHVSLYWYRQALGQGPEFLTYFNYEAQQDKSGLPNDRFSAERPEGSISTLTIQRTEQRDSAMYRCASSLAERTGELFFGEGSRLTVL.

V usage is TRBV7-2 and J usage is TRBJ1-4, with D possibly being TRBD1 (5 bases). Trimming shortened V by 5 bases and J by 7 bases, and 14 bases separated the two germline ends. The CDR3 covers 14 residues. CDR1 and CDR2 from the germline V gene are SGHTA and FQGNSA. The CDR3 protein is CASSTRAAPEKLFF. The CDR3 region has the DNA TGTGCCAGCAGCACCAGGGCGGCGCCTGAAAAACTGTTTTTT.

V is TRBV5-1 and J is TRBJ2-2, with TRBD2 identical over 7 bases. The germline CDR1 and CDR2 sequences are SGHRS and YFSETQ. V lost 2 bases and J lost 0; bases outside the gene matches: 4. The CDR3 runs 16 residues. Here the CDR3 DNA reads TGCGCCAGCAGCTTAGCGGGGCTGTCGAACACCGGGGAGCTGTTTTTT. Its translation is CASSLAGLSNTGELFF.

This clone was seen only a few times. V usage is TRBV5-4 and J usage is TRBJ2-7, with D possibly matching TRBD1 (6 bases). Between the trimmed V and J ends, which lost 4 bases and 1 base, there was a span of 12 bases. Germline CDR1 is SGHNT and CDR2 is YYREEE (reference sequence). This CDR3 comprises 14 residues. The chain's CDR3 is CASSPTGFSYEQYF. The CDR3, as DNA: TGTGCCAGCAGCCCGACAGGTTTTTCCTACGAGCAGTACTTC.

This clone appeared once. The gene calls are TRBV3-1 (or the pseudogene TRBV3-2) and TRBJ1-1; tentative D call: TRBD1 (5 bases). Trimming removed 0 bases at V and 3 bases at J, with 14 bases between. The CDR3 runs 16 residues. Germline CDR1 LGHDT, CDR2 YNNKEL (reference sequence). The CDR3 DNA follows: TGTGCCAGCAGCCAAGATTTGGGTCGGGGGGACACTGAAGCTTTCTTT. Its protein is CASSQDLGRGDTEAFF.

The rearrangement joins TRBV6-6 to TRBJ1-3; the match to TRBD1 covers 7 bases. Unmatched junction bases numbered 10, after V lost 4 bases and J lost 7 bases. The CDR3 contains 15 residues. Germline CDR1 reads MNHNY; CDR2 reads SVGAGI (reference sequence). The CDR3 coding sequence is TGTGCCAGCAGTTCCCAGACAGGGTTAGGGAACACCATATATTTT. Translated, it gives CASSSQTGLGNTIYF.

This clone was detected only a few times. This chain uses TRBV7-2 with TRBJ2-7, with 9 bases fitting TRBD1. Unmatched junction bases numbered 9, after V lost 5 bases and J lost 4 bases. The CDR3 contains 15 residues. The germline V gene has CDR1 SGHTA and CDR2 FQGNSA. Here the CDR3 DNA reads TGTGCCAGCAGCCAAAGGGACAGGGCTTGGTACGAGCAGTACTTC. It translates to CASSQRDRAWYEQYF. Drawing the rest from reference TRBV7-2 and TRBJ2-7, the complete variable domain is GAGVSQSPSNKVTEKGKDVELRCDPISGHTALYWYRQSLGQGLEFLIYFQGNSAPDKSGLPSDRFSAERTGGSVSTLTIQRTQQEDSAVYLCASSQRDRAWYEQYFGPGTRLTVT.

This sequence joins TRBV7-6 and TRBJ2-1; the D gene is possibly TRBD1 (5 bases). Germline CDR1 is SGHVS and CDR2 is FNYEAQ. Trimming cost V 4 bases and J 5 bases, with 15 bases left between them. CDR3 length: 15 residues. The CDR3 nucleotides read TGTGCCAGCAGCTCCAGGTACAGGATTGACAATGAGCAGTTCTTC. This gives the protein CASSSRYRIDNEQFF.

The chain joins TRBV12-3 or TRBV12-4 to TRBJ2-7; 9 nucleotides align to TRBD1. The CDR3 sequence is 13 residues long. V gave up 2 bases and J gave up 5 bases; unmatched junction bases: 1. The CDR3, as DNA: TGTGCCAGCAGTTTAAACAGGGGGCACGAGCAGTACTTC. Protein sequence: CASSLNRGHEQYF.

This chain uses TRBV5-4 with TRBJ2-2; 10 nucleotides line up with TRBD2. The germline CDR1 and CDR2 sequences are SGHNT and YYREEE (reference sequence). V lost 2 bases, J lost 6 bases, and 7 bases stayed unmatched. CDR3 length: 16 amino acids. Written as DNA, the CDR3 is TGTGCCAGCAGCTTAGCGGGAGGGCTGAGTCCCGGGGAGCTGTTTTTT. Translated: CASSLAGGLSPGELFF.

V usage is TRBV6-1 and J usage is TRBJ2-1; D remains unclear. Germline lookup yields CDR1 MNHNS and CDR2 SASEGT. V was cut by 2 bases and J by 7 bases, with 12 bases left in between. The CDR3 length is 14 residues. CDR3 nucleotides: TGTGCCAGCAGTGAATATCCCTTCCTAAATGAGCAGTTCTTC. This sequence encodes CASSEYPFLNEQFF.

The genes are TRBV6-2 or TRBV6-3 and TRBJ2-7; 12 nucleotides align to TRBD2. The germline CDR1 and CDR2 sequences are MNHEY and SVGEGT. This CDR3 comprises 18 residues. Trimming removed 6 bases from V and 0 bases from J; junction bases left unmatched: 12. The CDR3: CASSRVTSGSLSSYEQYF. CDR3 nucleotides: TGTGCCAGCAGCCGCGTGACTAGCGGGAGCCTCAGCTCCTACGAGCAGTACTTC.

V is TRBV7-6 and J is TRBJ2-1; 9 bases align to TRBD2. Trimming removed 3 bases from V and 2 bases from J; junction bases left unmatched: 5. Germline CDR1 is SGHVS and CDR2 is FNYEAQ. The CDR3 consists of 16 residues. The CDR3 coding sequence is TGTGCCAGCAGCTTCGCGACTAGCGGAACCTACAATGAGCAGTTCTTC. It encodes CASSFATSGTYNEQFF.

The genes are TRBV6-5 and TRBJ2-2; 7 bases map to TRBD2. The V and J ends lost 7 bases and 0 bases, in that order; junction bases with no gene match: 5. Germline assignment: CDR1 MNHEY and CDR2 SVGAGI. CDR3 length: 15 residues. CDR3 coding DNA: TGTGCCAGCACACCGGGGGGTACGAACACCGGGGAGCTGTTTTTT. Amino acids: CASTPGGTNTGELFF.

The chain combines TRBV5-1 with TRBJ2-2; 7 positions agree with TRBD2. The CDR3 has 15 residues. The V gene end was trimmed by 3 bases and the J gene end by 1 base; junction bases not matched to a gene: 3. CDR1 is SGHRS, CDR2 YFSETQ, per germline. The CDR3 sequence: CASSSGGRNTGELFF. The DNA for the CDR3 is TGCGCCAGCAGCTCGGGAGGACGGAACACCGGGGAGCTGTTTTTT.

The table lists this clone with a count of one. The CDR3 DNA follows: TGTGCCAGCATCAAAGCCCCAGGGGTCAACTATGGCTACACCTTC. It codes for CASIKAPGVNYGYTF. The chain carries TRBV6-5 and TRBJ1-2; TRBD1 is a possible D gene (6 bases). Trimming took off 7 bases at V and 2 bases at J, with 17 bases between the two ends. CDR3 length: 15 amino acids. Germline V gives CDR1 MNHEY, CDR2 SVGAGI.

The chain joins TRBV27 to TRBJ1-1, with 8 bases matching TRBD1. This CDR3 is built from 15 residues. The germline gives CDR1 MNHEY, CDR2 SMNVEV (reference sequence). V trimming: 3 bases; J trimming: 3 bases; junction bases outside the gene matches: 6. CDR3 amino acids: CASSFHRGGHTEAFF. Here the CDR3 DNA reads TGTGCCAGCAGTTTCCACAGGGGGGGCCACACTGAAGCTTTCTTT.

The V gene is TRBV5-1, the J gene TRBJ1-6; a possible D gene is TRBD1 (6 bases). Trimming removed 4 bases from V and 9 bases from J, with 14 bases in between. CDR3 length: 14 amino acids. CDR1 is SGHRS, CDR2 YFSETQ, per germline. CDR3 nucleotides: TGCGCCAGCAGCACAGGACAGTCGGGTTCACCCCTCCACTTT. This codes for CASSTGQSGSPLHF.